The T cell receptor (beta chain) under discussion was sequenced for a study of lymphopenia after photon versus proton radiotherapy. General study findings and limits: Relative stability marked proton patients; photon patients lost diversity and naive cells. In patients who died, overall survival fell as post-nadir TCR diversity dropped more.

Trimming at V came to 1 base and at J to 5 bases, leaving 3 bases not matched to a gene. Germline values: CDR1 KGHSH, CDR2 LQKENI. This CDR3 has 14 amino acids. Assay used: immunoSEQ multiplex PCR; TCRdb lists only in-frame clones, some missing. Of about 28,000 clones listed, about 81% are singletons. A note on this clone: What it binds is unknown.

This specimen consisted of peripheral blood, obtained from a patient treated with photon-based radiotherapy. The sequence was obtained from a man aged 45 to 65 with gastric cancer. The rearrangement joins TRBV18 to TRBJ2-5; 8 nucleotides agree with TRBD1. CDR3 protein: CASSPRTGKETQYF. In nucleotides, the CDR3 is TGTGCCAGCTCACCACGGACAGGGAAGGAGACCCAGTACTTC. Full variable domain (remainder filled in from reference TRBV18 and TRBJ2-5): NAGVMQNPRHLVRRRGQEARLRCSPMKGHSHVYWYRQLPEEGLKFMVYLQKENIIDESGMPKERFSAEFPKEGPSILRIQQVVRGDSAAYFCASSPRTGKETQYFGPGTRLLVL.